Listed here is a single T cell receptor beta chain. This clonotype was observed a few times. No antigen is known for it. No clone much larger than this one lies a single base away; base qualities are absent. The sample's treatment or condition, from its label and the paper: approximately 11-day PBMC culture with coronavirus spike peptide pools or control peptides (ViraFEST assay). To expand antigen-specific T cells with peptide pools and then pick out the expanded clonotypes through TCR sequencing, the study relied on the ViraFEST assay. The convalescent patients' positive SARS-CoV-2 PCR tests were from March to December 2020, which was before the Alpha, Beta and Delta variants emerged in the United States. Roughly 2 million PBMCs per well were cultured in IMDM with roughly 5% human AB serum and around 10 IU/ml IL-2, plus 10 ug/ml peptide pools. Half of the culture medium was replaced with fresh IL-2-containing medium on days 3 and 7. After 10 to 11 days of culture, CD4+ T cells were isolated by negative selection with the EasySep CD4+ T cell isolation kit. PBMCs were separated from whole blood using Ficoll-Paque Plus gradient centrifugation and then either used fresh or cryopreserved at -140C. Triplicate wells were generally used for each culture condition.

This record comes from a study of vaccination and CD4 T cells after COVID-19 (dated 2022 in TCRdb). Context from the whole study: Convalescent patients had a positive SARS-CoV-2 result on nasal swab PCR, and of these patients, several had mild disease and one had severe disease. Six males and four females were included in the convalescent cohort, with two Hispanic individuals, seven Caucasians, two Asians and one multiracial person represented. Each participant got two doses of either the Pfizer-BioNTech BNT162b2 vaccine (n=8) or the Moderna mRNA-1273 vaccine (n=2). Post-COVID blood samples from convalescent patients were collected a median of approximately 100 days after diagnosis, with a range of roughly 30 to 170 days. The time from the second vaccine dose to post-vaccine blood sampling had a median of around 72 days and ranged from about 12 to 241 days. Culture stimuli were overlapping spike peptide pools from SARS-CoV-2 and from the common cold coronaviruses HCoV-NL63, HCoV-OC43 and HCoV-229E. In control cultures, a CEFX viral epitope pool was used as positive control, an HIV-1 Nef peptide pool was used as negative control, or no peptide was added. In around 10 COVID-19 convalescent patients and 4 infection-naive healthy vaccine recipients, researchers compared the spike-specific CD4+ TCR repertoire from before mRNA vaccination with the repertoire from after. What the authors observed across the whole study: Among convalescent patients, a median about 86% of the SARS-CoV-2-reactive clones seen after vaccination appeared only after vaccination, which suggests priming specific to the vaccine. Relatively few convalescent patients were included in the study, and early timepoints after natural infection were not analyzed. In convalescent patients, nearly all vaccine-specific clones (304 of 307) were found to be mono-reactive for SARS-CoV-2 spike rather than cross-reactive with common cold coronaviruses. An increase in the median number of SARS-CoV-2-reactive clonotypes from 21 after infection to a few dozen after vaccination was observed, but the change was not found to be significant.

Trimming costs V 0 bases and J 4 bases, and their ends lie 12 bases apart. The CDR3 goes from the cysteine to the phenylalanine over 14 residues. Just CDR3 DNA is preserved here, 42 bases in frame from base 1. Taken from the germline V gene (reference sequence), the CDR1 and CDR2 loops are DFQATT and SNEGSKA. The library was produced with PCR. At the Johns Hopkins FTIC core, DNA from the cultured CD4+ T cells underwent TCR sequencing with the Oncomine TCR Beta short-read assay. The QIAamp micro DNA kit was used to extract genomic DNA from the cultured CD4+ T cells. Oncomine TCR Beta libraries made from cultured CD4+ T cells were pooled using unique dual indexes and sequenced on an Illumina iSeq 100. From the authors' description of their analysis: Non-productive sequences were removed, and CDR3s that did not start with C, did not end with F or W, or were shorter than 7 amino acids were discarded. Antigen-specific clonotypes were identified using the MANAFEST web application through comparison of peptide-stimulated wells with reference and other culture wells. To be called positive, a clone needed an FDR below 0.05, an odds ratio above 5, and a productive frequency above 0.1% in at least two of three replicate wells. Cross-reactive clonotypes were defined as significantly expanded in both SARS-CoV-2 spike wells and at least one common cold coronavirus spike condition. CDR3 homology was assessed with Levenshtein distances (stringdist) and unrooted phylogenetic trees (ape) in R version 3.6.1. Clones were called with MiXCR by TCRdb after fastp trimmed the public reads at Q25, and only in-frame beta chains were retained. Merged by CDR3 protein, the rows form single entries marked with the most common genes and DNA. The V and J calls follow TCRdb's processing rather than the paper's. The sample includes over 10,000 distinct CDR3 sequences, with just over 35% observed a single time. The top ten hold approximately 16% of the sample.

Sequenced: cultured CD4+ T cells from blood. The receptor was isolated from a human donor with COVID-19. Rearrangement joined TRBV20-1 to TRBJ1-1; the D gene cannot be resolved reliably. The DNA is TGCAGTGCTAGAGAAGGGTCCGGAATCACTGAAGCTTTCTTT. The encoded protein is CSAREGSGITEAFF.